This T cell receptor (beta chain) was sequenced during a study of blood T cell repertoires in COVID-19 (dated by TCRdb to between 2020 and 2021). Background on the whole study: Samples from collaborators originated in the United States, Italy and Spain and spanned both the acute and convalescent phases of COVID-19. Samples were obtained from the ongoing ImmuneRACE study (first 160 participants) and from approximately 1,200 subjects provided by 6 global collaborators. Nearly every sample came with metadata listing a de-identified subject ID, COVID-19 status, age in years and sex. The repertoires were released in a freely available public database intended as a resource for research on the immune response to SARS-CoV-2. The dataset comprised deeply sampled blood TCRbeta repertoires from subjects exposed to, actively infected with, or recovered from COVID-19. The prospective study material was composed of cDNA or gDNA derived from T cells, B-cell-depleted T cells, or PBMCs. Where available, HLA class I and class II types were obtained from metadata supplied by the sample provider rather than from assay-based typing.

Broad study findings and their caveats: The quantity of clinical and demographic metadata differed by source and by participant and was supplied without curation.

Concerning this clone: No antigen is known for it. Per-base quality was not reported, and no clone a single base away is much larger than it.

Samples from volunteer blood donors who had recovered from COVID-19 were contributed by a second Seattle source. Collaborating institutions collected whole blood in K2EDTA tubes following their own protocols. For TCRbeta analysis, collaborators shipped samples in one of three forms: frozen whole blood, isolated PBMCs, or DNA extracted from either of those sample types. The CDR3 covers 17 residues, taking in both the cysteine and the phenylalanine. Here the CDR3 DNA is all that survives: 51 bases in frame from base 1. CDR1 and CDR2 are read off the germline V gene as MNHEY and SVGEGT. V and J are truncated by 0 bases and 4 bases respectively, leaving an intervening sequence of 18 bases. TCRbeta CDR3 regions were amplified from genomic DNA by means of the immunoSEQ Assay, a bias-controlled multiplex PCR. The source study handled its data this way. The number of nucleated cells in each sample was estimated from the amplification of reference gene primers within the assay. Sequence reads were collapsed and filtered to measure the absolute abundance of every unique TCRbeta CDR3 rearrangement. For each sample, productive Simpson clonality was calculated as the square root of Simpson's diversity index over productive rearrangements. TCRdb took over this immuneACCESS table, retaining in-frame rearrangements with V and J assigned. Such tables are incomplete; in checked studies, under half of the missing clones stem from an unresolved V gene, and the remainder is unexplained. D and trimming come from the DNA, and the V and J calls and clone size come from that table. For this sample the table gives some 180,000 clones, of which approximately 80% were detected only once. Approximately 13% of the sample rests with the top ten.

Sequencing input: peripheral blood. This sequence originates from a man in his forties or fifties who had recovered from COVID-19. The V and J segments used are TRBV6-2 or TRBV6-3 and TRBJ2-5; the D gene is possibly TRBD2, with 7 bases matching. The DNA reads as follows: TGTGCCAGCAGTTACTCCCCGGGGAGGGGGAGTAGAGAGACCCAGTACTTC. The encoded protein is CASSYSPGRGSRETQYF.